This T cell receptor (beta chain) was recorded in a study of graft-versus-host responses after intestinal transplantation. Sequencing was performed with immunoSEQ multiplex PCR; in TCRdb, only in-frame clones are kept and a portion is missing. The sample has roughly 17,000 clones; 38% are singletons. Plating combined 200,000 CFSE-labeled responder cells with 200,000 irradiated, violet-dye-labeled stimulator cells. Dividing CFSE-low CD3+CD4+ and CD3+CD8+ responders were isolated by sorting after the reaction. The CDR3 runs 15 residues. Germline assignment: CDR1 LNHDA and CDR2 SQIVND (reference sequence). The V segment lost 3 bases and the J segment 3 bases; nucleotides outside the gene matches: 5. Study outcomes and limitations: Researchers found peak circulating GvH clone levels linked to early post-transplant HvG declines.

The source material was alloreactive CD8+ T cells from a mixed lymphocyte reaction culture, sampled before intestinal transplant. As to subset: CFSE-low proliferating T cells sorted from roughly six-day pre-transplant mixed lymphocyte reaction (GvH or HvG direction). The TCR sequence derives from a human patient who received an intestinal transplant. The rearrangement joins TRBV19 to TRBJ1-1; 9 bases match TRBD1. CDR3 loop: CASSIRDREDTEAFF. The CDR3 nucleotides read TGTGCCAGTAGTATTAGGGACAGGGAGGACACTGAAGCTTTCTTT. Supplemented by reference TRBV19 and TRBJ1-1, the full variable domain reads DGGITQSPKYLFRKEGQNVTLSCEQNLNHDAMYWYRQDPGQGLRLIYYSQIVNDFQKGDIAEGYSVSREKKESFPLTVTSAQKNPTAFYLCASSIRDREDTEAFFGQGTRLTVV.